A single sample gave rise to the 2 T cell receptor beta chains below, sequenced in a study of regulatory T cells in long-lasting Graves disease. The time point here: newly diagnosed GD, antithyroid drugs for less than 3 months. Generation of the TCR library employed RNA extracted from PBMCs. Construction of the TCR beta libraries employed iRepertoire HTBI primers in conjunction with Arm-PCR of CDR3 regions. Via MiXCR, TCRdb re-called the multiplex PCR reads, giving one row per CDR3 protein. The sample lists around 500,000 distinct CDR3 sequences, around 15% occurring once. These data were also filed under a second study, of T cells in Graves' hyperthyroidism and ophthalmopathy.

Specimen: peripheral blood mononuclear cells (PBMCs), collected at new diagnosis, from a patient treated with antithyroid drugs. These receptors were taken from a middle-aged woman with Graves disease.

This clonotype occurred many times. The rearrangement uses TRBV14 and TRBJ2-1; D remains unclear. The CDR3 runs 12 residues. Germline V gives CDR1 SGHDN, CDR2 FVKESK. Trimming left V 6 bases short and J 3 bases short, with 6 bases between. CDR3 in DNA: TGTGCCAGCAGTCCCAGCTACAATGAGCAGTTCTTC. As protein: CASSPSYNEQFF.

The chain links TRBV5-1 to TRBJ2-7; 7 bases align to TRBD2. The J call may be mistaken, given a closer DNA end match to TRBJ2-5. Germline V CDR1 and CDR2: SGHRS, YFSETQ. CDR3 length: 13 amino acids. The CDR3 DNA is TGCGCCAGCAGAACCGGGAGGCAAGAGACCCAGTACTTC. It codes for CASRTGRQETQYF.